A single T cell receptor (beta chain) is shown here with its context. This record belongs to a study of T-cell reconstitution after alpha-beta-depleted transplantation in children. Unique molecular identifiers were incorporated during preparation of the TCRbeta library. TCRdb reanalysed the PCR reads using MiXCR and keeps one entry per CDR3 protein. The sample yields about 500,000 distinct CDR3 sequences, about 31% seen once. The germline V gene encodes CDR1 DFQATT and CDR2 SNEGSKA (reference sequence). The CDR3 length is 13 residues. The germline V and J ends were trimmed by 2 bases and 5 bases, with 9 bases remaining between them.

V usage is TRBV20-1 and J usage is TRBJ2-2; D is ambiguous. The source was PBMCs from the stem cell graft donor, collected from the stem cell graft. The sequence came from a human donor who donated a stem cell graft to a child with aplastic anemia. CDR3 protein: CSARPDFTGELFF. As DNA, the CDR3 is TGCAGTGCTAGACCAGACTTTACCGGGGAGCTGTTTTTT.